This TCR beta chain was recorded in a study of CD8 T cells in ankylosing spondylitis. Study results and caveats: Typical of ankylosing spondylitis blood, it appeared, was a TCR beta motif of seven to nine highly homologous variants. Certain motif variants had earlier been reported in reactive arthritis synovial fluid and blood. Relatively rare in peripheral blood, disease-linked clones were also CD8+. The authors reported significant enrichment of disease-linked clones in matched ankylosing spondylitis synovial fluid.

Germline V CDR1 and CDR2: LNHNV, YYDKDF (reference sequence). This CDR3 comprises 14 residues. Trimming pared 1 base from V and 7 bases from J, leaving 11 bases between. Points on this clonotype: The antigen is undetermined.

TCRdb reprocessed the 5' RACE reads via MiXCR and lists one record per CDR3 protein. The data contain about 36,000 distinct CDR3 sequences, 6% of them singletons. This receptor was identified in a male donor with ankylosing spondylitis or in good health (not recorded which). Sequencing used blood, either unsorted or a sorted T cell fraction (not recorded which). This chain connects TRBV15 to TRBJ2-1; weak D call: TRBD2 (5 bases). DNA of the CDR3: TGTGCCACCAGCAGAGTTCGGGGTTTGAATGAGCAGTTCTTC. Translation gives CATSRVRGLNEQFF.